This passage covers 4 T cell receptor beta chains from one sample sequenced in a study of naive and memory T cell subsets. These TCRs are of unknown antigen specificity. Both TRBC1 and TRBC2 were covered by a beta constant-region primer of two equimolar oligonucleotides. Nested alpha and beta constant-region primers with the SP2 primer drove four PCR rounds on ligated cDNA. TCRdb itself ran the UMI-ligation and nested PCR reads through MiXCR, one entry per CDR3 protein. The sample includes over 100,000 distinct CDR3 sequences, roughly 15% of them seen just once. Study-level results: Especially in CD8 cells, naive repertoires contained a few larger clonotypes, possibly CD45RA-re-expressing memory cells.

Sequencing was performed on naive CD8+ T cells from blood. Receptor source: a human donor in good health.

The table lists this clonotype with many counts. V usage is TRBV28 and J usage is TRBJ1-5; D remains unclear. Trimming left V 3 bases short and J 15 bases short, with 15 bases between. Per the germline V gene, CDR1 is MDHEN and CDR2 is SYDVKM. CDR3 length: 12 amino acids. CDR3 sequence reads: CASSLGRTWVHF. CDR3 coding DNA: TGTGCCAGCAGTTTGGGTAGAACTTGGGTGCATTTT. Complete variable domain (other parts from reference TRBV28 and TRBJ1-5): DVKVTQSSRYLVKRTGEKVFLECVQDMDHENMFWYRQDPGLGLRLIYFSYDVKMKEKGDIPEGYSVSREKKERFSLILESASTNQTSMYLCASSLGRTWVHFGDGTRLSIL.

This sequence joins TRBV30 and TRBJ1-1; no firm D call. This CDR3 region has 15 residues. In germline, CDR1 is GTSNPN, CDR2 SVGIG (reference sequence). The V and J ends lost 5 bases and 1 base respectively, with 17 bases between them. For the CDR3, the DNA is TGTGCCTGGGATACCCGAGAGGGAACGAACACTGAAGCTTTCTTT. It encodes CAWDTREGTNTEAFF.

This chain connects TRBV7-3 to TRBJ1-3; 7 bases are a match to TRBD1. The germline gives CDR1 SGHTA, CDR2 FQGTGA. Trimming cost V 5 bases and J 0 bases; bases outside gene matches: 7. The CDR3 runs to 16 residues. The CDR3 DNA sequence: TGTGCCAGCAGCCACCCGGGACAGAACTCTGGAAACACCATATATTTT. Amino acid sequence: CASSHPGQNSGNTIYF.

The chain combines TRBV9 with TRBJ1-3, with D maybe TRBD1 (5 bases). Between the trimmed V and J ends, which lost 4 bases and 7 bases, there was a span of 12 bases. This CDR3 has 13 amino acids. The V gene's germline CDR1 is SGDLS and CDR2 YYNGEE. The CDR3: CASSSGTYNTIYF. The CDR3 coding sequence is TGTGCCAGCAGCTCCGGGACCTACAACACCATATATTTT.